The source of this T cell receptor beta chain is a study of T cell responses to AZD1222 COVID-19 vaccine. Turning to the study itself: Pooled samples include second doses given at about 4 or 12 weeks. Findings and limits, study-wide: A rise in Spike-specific TCR breadth and depth followed two AZD1222 doses. Along spike, vaccine-associated CD4 TCRs were found throughout, with dominance at 160-218 and 743-854. White British ancestry dominated among donors, who included more females, and clonal diversity was possibly underestimated.

Trimming shortened V by 1 base and J by 9 bases, and 16 bases separated the two germline ends. CDR3 length equals 15 residues. CDR1 and CDR2 from the germline V gene are SGHAT and FQNNGV. Method: immunoSEQ multiplex PCR; TCRdb's copy keeps in-frame clones and lacks some. The data hold about 120,000 clones, with 85% to 90% observed a single time. With respect to this clone: Its antigen is currently unknown.

This rearrangement joins TRBV11-2 to TRBJ2-1; D is ambiguous. The material was peripheral blood, obtained on day 0 of AZD1222 vaccination. This TCR came from an adult in good health. Written as DNA, the CDR3 is TGTGCCAGCAGCTTAGGGTCTAGTAATCACGGTGAGCAGTTCTTC. It specifies CASSLGSSNHGEQFF.